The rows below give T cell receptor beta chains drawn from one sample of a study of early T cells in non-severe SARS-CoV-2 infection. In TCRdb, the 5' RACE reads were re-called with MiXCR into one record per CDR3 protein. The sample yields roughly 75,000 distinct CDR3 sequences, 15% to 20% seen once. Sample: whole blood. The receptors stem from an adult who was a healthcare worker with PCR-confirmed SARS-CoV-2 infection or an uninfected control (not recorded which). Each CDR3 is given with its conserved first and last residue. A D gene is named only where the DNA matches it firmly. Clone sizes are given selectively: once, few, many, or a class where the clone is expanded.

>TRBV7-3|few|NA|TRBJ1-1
TGTGCCAGCAGCTTAAAAGGTGGCAACACTGAAGCTTTCTTT
CASSLKGGNTEAFF
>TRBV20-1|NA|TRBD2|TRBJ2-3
TGCAGTGCTAGTCGACTAGCGGGAGGGTACACAGATACGCAGTATTTT
CSASRLAGGYTDTQYF
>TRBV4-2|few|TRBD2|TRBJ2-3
TGTGCCAGCAGCCAAAGAAACCTTCTAGCGGGGGGGCTAGATACGCAGTATTTT
CASSQRNLLAGGLDTQYF
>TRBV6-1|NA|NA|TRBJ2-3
TGTGCCAGCAGGGACGGACTGGCTTCGACAGATACGCAGTATTTT
CASRDGLASTDTQYF
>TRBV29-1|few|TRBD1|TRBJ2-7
TGCAGCGTTGTGGGACAGGACCTCTACGAGCAGTACTTC
CSVVGQDLYEQYF
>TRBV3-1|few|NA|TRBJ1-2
TGTGTCAGCAGCCGGGGGGCTGGCTATGGCTACACCTTC
CVSSRGAGYGYTF
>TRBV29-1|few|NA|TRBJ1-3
TGCAGCGTTGGACAAAACTCTGGAAACACCATATATTTT
CSVGQNSGNTIYF
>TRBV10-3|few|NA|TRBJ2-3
TGTGCCATCAGTGAGATTCCAGGGACAAGGCCTTCAGATACGCAGTATTTT
CAISEIPGTRPSDTQYF
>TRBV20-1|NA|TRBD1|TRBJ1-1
TGCAGTGCTGCTGGCGGGACAGCGAGTACTGAAGCTTTCTTT
CSAAGGTASTEAFF
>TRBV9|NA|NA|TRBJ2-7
TGTGCCAGCAGCCTCAGTGGGACCGCCCGCTACGAGCAGTACTTC
CASSLSGTARYEQYF
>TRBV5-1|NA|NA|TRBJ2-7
TGCGCCAGCAGCTTGGGGACCTACTACGAGCAGTACTTC
CASSLGTYYEQYF
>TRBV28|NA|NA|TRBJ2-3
TGTGCCAGCAGTTTTTCCGCGTCTTTAGCAGATACGCAGTATTTT
CASSFSASLADTQYF
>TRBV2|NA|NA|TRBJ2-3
TGTGCCAGCCCCCCCCGCCGCGGCGATACGCAGTATTTT
CASPPRRGDTQYF
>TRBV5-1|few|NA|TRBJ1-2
TGCGCCAGCAGCTTGACTGATTATGGCTACACCTTC
CASSLTDYGYTF
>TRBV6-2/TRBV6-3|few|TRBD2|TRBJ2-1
TGTGCCAGCAGTTACCCCAGCGGGGGGGCCCATGAGCAGTTCTTC
CASSYPSGGAHEQFF
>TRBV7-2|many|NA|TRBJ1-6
TGTGCCAGCAGCTTAGAGACCCCGAATTCACCCCTCCACTTT
CASSLETPNSPLHF
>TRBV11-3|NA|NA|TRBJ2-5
TGTGCCAGCAGCTTAGAAGTTGCGGGATTGGGGACCCAGTACTTC
CASSLEVAGLGTQYF
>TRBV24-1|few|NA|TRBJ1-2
TGTGCCACCAGCCAACCAGCATTCTATGGCTACACCTTC
CATSQPAFYGYTF
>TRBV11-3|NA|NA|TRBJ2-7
TGTGCCAGCAGCACGACAGGTGGGTCCTACGAGCAGTACTTC
CASSTTGGSYEQYF
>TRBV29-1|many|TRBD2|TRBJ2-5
TGCAGCGTTGGACCGAGAGCGGGGGCAGAGACCCAGTACTTC
CSVGPRAGAETQYF
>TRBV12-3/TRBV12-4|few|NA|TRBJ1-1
TGTGCCAGCAGCTCCAGACGGGGATGGATCACTGAAGCTTTCTTT
CASSSRRGWITEAFF
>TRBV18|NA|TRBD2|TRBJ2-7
TGTGCCAGCTCACCCTCATCTTCCACAGGACTAGCCGGCGAGCAGTACTTC
CASSPSSSTGLAGEQYF
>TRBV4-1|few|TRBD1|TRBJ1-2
TGCGCCAGCAGCCAAGGACCGGGGACAGGGGCAGGTGGCTACACCTTC
CASSQGPGTGAGGYTF
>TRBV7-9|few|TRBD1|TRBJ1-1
TGTGCCAGCAGCCCAACACAGGGGGCCGGAACTGAAGCTTTCTTT
CASSPTQGAGTEAFF
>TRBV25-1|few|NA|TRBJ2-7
TGTGCCAGCGGAGCTCTGACAGCCGTCGACTACGAGCAGTACTTC
CASGALTAVDYEQYF
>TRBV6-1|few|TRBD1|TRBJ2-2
TGTGCCAGCAGCCACTCCGGGACAGACACCGGGGAGCTGTTTTTT
CASSHSGTDTGELFF
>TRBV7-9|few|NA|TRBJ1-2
TGTGCCAGCAGCCCCCATTTTGGGGAGCGAGTAAGAGCTAACTATGGCTACACCTTC
CASSPHFGERVRANYGYTF
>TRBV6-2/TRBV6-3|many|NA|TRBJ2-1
TGTGCCAGCAGTCGAGATAGCGGCCATAGCTCCTACAATGAGCAGTTCTTC
CASSRDSGHSSYNEQFF
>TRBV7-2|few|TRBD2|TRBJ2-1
TGTGCCAGCAGCTTACTAGCGGGGGGGAATGAGCAGTTCTTC
CASSLLAGGNEQFF
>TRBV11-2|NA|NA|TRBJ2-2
TGTGCCAGCAGCTCAAAATACACCGGGGAGCTGTTTTTT
CASSSKYTGELFF
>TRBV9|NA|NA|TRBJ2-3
TGTGCCAGCAGCGAGCCGGGGCGCACAGATACGCAGTATTTT
CASSEPGRTDTQYF
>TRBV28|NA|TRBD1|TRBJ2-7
TGTGCCAGCAGTTGGTGGACAGGGAGCGTGAACGAGCAGTACTTC
CASSWWTGSVNEQYF
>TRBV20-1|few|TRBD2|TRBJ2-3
TGCAGTGCTGATACTACTAGCGGGGGTAGCACAGATACGCAGTATTTT
CSADTTSGGSTDTQYF
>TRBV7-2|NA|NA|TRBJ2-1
TGTGCCAGCAGCTTAGTTAGGGGGGCCCCCAGTGAGCAGTTCTTC
CASSLVRGAPSEQFF
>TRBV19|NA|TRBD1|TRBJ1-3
TGTGCCAGTAGTCCAGGGGGCTCTGGAAACACCATATATTTT
CASSPGGSGNTIYF
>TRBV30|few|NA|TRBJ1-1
TGTGCCTGGGGATTGGCGACTGAAGCTTTCTTT
CAWGLATEAFF
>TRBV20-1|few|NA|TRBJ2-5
TGCAGTGCTAGAGCCCCGGACAGTTGGTACCAAGAGACCCAGTACTTC
CSARAPDSWYQETQYF
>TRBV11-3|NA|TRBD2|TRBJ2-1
TGTGCCAGCAGCCCGGGAGGAGAAGGGACTAGCGGGAGGGGTGAGCAGTTCTTC
CASSPGGEGTSGRGEQFF
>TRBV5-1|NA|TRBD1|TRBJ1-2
TGCGCCAGCAGCTTAGACAGGGGAGCTAACTATGGCTACACCTTC
CASSLDRGANYGYTF
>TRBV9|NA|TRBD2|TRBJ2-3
TGTGCCAGCAGCGTATCTTTGCCTAGCGGGGGGAACGCAGATACGCAGTATTTT
CASSVSLPSGGNADTQYF
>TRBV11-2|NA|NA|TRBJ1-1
TGTGCCAGCAGTCTTACCGGGACTGCGAGTCGGGAAGCTTTCTTT
CASSLTGTASREAFF
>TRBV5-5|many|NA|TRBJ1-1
TGTGCCAGCAGCTCGGCGATGAACACTGAAGCTTTCTTT
CASSSAMNTEAFF
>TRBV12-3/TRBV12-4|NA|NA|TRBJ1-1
TGTGCCACCCGGGAGGGCGAGAACACTGAAGCTTTCTTT
CATREGENTEAFF
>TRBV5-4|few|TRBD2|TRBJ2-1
TGTGCCAGCAGCCCATCCGGGCCAACTAGCGTCTACAATGAGCAGTTCTTC
CASSPSGPTSVYNEQFF
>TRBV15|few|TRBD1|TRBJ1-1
TGTGCCACCAGCGGGAGGACAGGGGACTACGCTGAAGCTTTCTTT
CATSGRTGDYAEAFF
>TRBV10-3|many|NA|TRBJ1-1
TGTGCCATCAGTGACTATGGGACACCGAACACTGAAGCTTTCTTT
CAISDYGTPNTEAFF
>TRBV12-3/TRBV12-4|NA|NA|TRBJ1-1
TGTGCCAGCAGCTGGGGGTTGGGCACTGAAGCTTTCTTT
CASSWGLGTEAFF
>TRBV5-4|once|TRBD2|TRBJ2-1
TGTGCCAGCAGCTCCTTAGCGGGAGACCGGTACAATGAGCAGTTCTTC
CASSSLAGDRYNEQFF
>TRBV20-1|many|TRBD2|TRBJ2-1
TGCAGTGCTAGTTGGACTAGCGGCTACAATGAGCAGTTCTTC
CSASWTSGYNEQFF
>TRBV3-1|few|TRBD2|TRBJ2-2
TGTGCCAGCAGCCAAAGGCCTAGCGGTAACACCGGGGAGCTGTTTTTT
CASSQRPSGNTGELFF